This entry is about one TCR beta chain. Unmatched junction bases numbered 6, after V lost 4 bases and J lost 1 base. Germline CDR1 and CDR2: SGHRS and YFSETQ. This CDR3 spans 16 amino acids. The data were obtained in a study of monozygotic twins with cystic fibrosis. Sequencing was performed with immunoSEQ multiplex PCR; in TCRdb, only in-frame clones are kept and a portion is missing. The profile shows roughly 32,000 clones, about 96% of them singletons. The V gene is TRBV5-1, the J gene TRBJ2-3; 10 bases agree with TRBD2. The sequenced material came from blood. The receptor was isolated from a girl aged 2 to 10 with cystic fibrosis. The CDR3 DNA follows: TGCGCCAGCAGCCCAATGCTAGCGGGAGGCACAGATACGCAGTATTTT. Amino acid sequence: CASSPMLAGGTDTQYF.